These 15 T cell receptor beta chains share one sample of origin, sequenced in a study of blood T cells in healthy people across ages (dated by TCRdb to the mid-2010s). Library preparation used 5' RACE. This sample was sequenced with an Illumina HiSeq 2500. A second PCR of about 6 to 11 cycles was performed with a sample-barcoded 5' primer and a J-beta primer mix. Using fastp at Q25 and MiXCR, TCRdb reprocessed the public reads and kept productive beta chains. For every CDR3 protein sequence, its rows merge into one entry that carries the most common genes and DNA. Counted in this sample were approximately 960,000 distinct CDR3 sequences; roughly 29% of them appeared once. Of the sample, 10% is held by the ten largest clones. This same sample was also part of a study on T cells of mothers and their children.

Sequencing was performed on blood. These TCRs come from a woman in her 40s in good health.

This clonotype showed up many times. The rearrangement joins TRBV20-1 to TRBJ2-7; weak D call: TRBD1 (6 bases). V lost 3 bases and J 3 bases, leaving 9 bases between the germline ends. There are 12 residues in the CDR3. CDR1 is DFQATT, CDR2 SNEGSKA, per germline (reference sequence). DNA of the CDR3: TGCAGTGCTAGCATACAGGGCTACGAGCAGTACTTC. It codes for CSASIQGYEQYF.

As concerns this clonotype: One end of the junction does not line up with germline, which may come from a read error. This chain connects TRBV6-2 or TRBV6-3 to TRBJ2-7; D remains unclear. Germline V gene sequence: CDR1 MNHEY, CDR2 SVGEGT. CDR3 length equals 17 residues. CDR3: CASSYHATDRSSYGQYF. CDR3 DNA: TGTGCCAGCAGTTACCACGCAACAGACCGGAGCTCCTACGGGCAGTACTTC.

A word on this clonotype: This could be a read error, since a much larger clone is one nucleotide away. This sequence joins TRBV3-1 and TRBJ2-1, with 8 bases aligning to TRBD1. From germline, CDR1 is LGHDT and CDR2 YNNKEL (reference sequence). The CDR3 runs to 15 residues. CDR3 region: CAGSQARGPNNEQFF. The CDR3 DNA reads as TGTGCCGGCAGCCAAGCCAGGGGGCCTAACAATGAGCAGTTCTTC.

The chain carries TRBV7-9 and TRBJ1-5; D not certain. With 1 base removed from V and 9 bases from J, the gap between germline ends came to 13 bases. From germline, CDR1 is SEHNR and CDR2 FQNEAQ (reference sequence). This CDR3 region has 14 residues. The CDR3 coding sequence is TGTGCCAGCAGCTTAGGAGGAGATGCGGCGCCCCAGCATTTT. Its translation is CASSLGGDAAPQHF. The full variable domain, in which reference TRBV7-9 and TRBJ1-5 provide the parts outside the CDR3, is DTGVSQNPRHKITKRGQNVTFRCDPISEHNRLYWYRQTLGQGPEFLTYFQNEAQLEKSRLLSDRFSAERPKGSFSTLEIQRTEQGDSAMYLCASSLGGDAAPQHFGDGTRLSIL.

This CDR3 reads CASSYFGGLGEQYF. CDR3 sequence (DNA): TGTGCCAGCAGTTATTTTGGGGGGTTAGGCGAGCAGTACTTC. The chain recombines TRBV6-5 with TRBJ2-7; TRBD2 might be the D (6 bases). The CDR3 runs to 14 residues. Germline V gives CDR1 MNHEY, CDR2 SVGAGI. V was cut by 3 bases and J by 6 bases, with 15 bases left in between.

This clonotype came up many times. V and J are TRBV4-3 and TRBJ1-2; D uncertain. V lost 2 bases, J lost 1 base, and 8 bases lay in between. Germline V gene lookup returns CDR1 LGHNA and CDR2 YSLEER. The CDR3 contains 14 residues. The CDR3 protein is CASSQSVLNYGYTF. The CDR3 DNA reads as TGCGCCAGCAGCCAAAGTGTTCTTAACTATGGCTACACCTTC.

The rearrangement joins TRBV7-9 to TRBJ1-1; weak D call: TRBD1 (5 bases). The V end was cut by 5 bases, the J end by 0 bases, with 13 bases between. Germline CDR1 SEHNR, CDR2 FQNEAQ (reference sequence). This CDR3 is built from 15 residues. The CDR3 DNA reads as TGTGCCAGCAGCGGGGGGGGGGTCCTGAACACTGAAGCTTTCTTT. Protein product: CASSGGGVLNTEAFF.

Ten or more counts support this clonotype. The chain recombines TRBV7-8 with TRBJ2-7; 10 nucleotides agree with TRBD2. CDR1 and CDR2 (germline): SGHVS, FQNEAQ. CDR3 size: 15 residues. With V trimmed by 5 bases and J by 1 base, 5 bases remained unmatched. The chain's CDR3 is CASSPSGGGSYEQYF. CDR3 in DNA: TGTGCCAGCAGCCCAAGCGGGGGGGGATCCTACGAGCAGTACTTC.

The gene calls are TRBV7-2 and TRBJ2-5; D gene uncertain. This CDR3 region has 12 residues. Germline V gene sequence: CDR1 SGHTA, CDR2 FQGNSA. Trimming left V 3 bases short and J 11 bases short, with 13 bases between. In nucleotides, the CDR3 is TGTGCCAGCAGCTTTGGGAATAGTGAGCAGTACTTC. This sequence encodes CASSFGNSEQYF.

The chain combines TRBV29-1 with TRBJ2-1; TRBD2 aligns across 9 bases. The germline CDR1 and CDR2 sequences are SQVTM and ANQGSEA. V gave up 8 bases and J gave up 6 bases; unmatched junction bases: 14. This CDR3 comprises 15 residues. The DNA of the CDR3 is TGCAGCTTCCGGATACAACTAGCGGGCGTCAATGAGCAGTTCTTC. As protein: CSFRIQLAGVNEQFF.

The rearrangement links TRBV11-2 to TRBJ1-6; 9 bases are shared with TRBD1. The CDR3 totals 14 residues. CDR1 SGHAT and CDR2 FQNNGV come from the germline V gene. Germline trimming cut 4 bases from V and 10 bases from J; bases unmatched to any gene: 5. CDR3 sequence (DNA): TGTGCCAGCAGCTCGGACAGGGGCAGCTCACCCCTCCACTTT. Encoded protein: CASSSDRGSSPLHF.

The rearrangement joins TRBV7-3 to TRBJ1-1; a possible D gene is TRBD1 (5 bases). V was pared by 5 bases and J by 0 bases, with 19 bases between. The CDR3 totals 17 residues. From germline, CDR1 is SGHTA and CDR2 FQGTGA. This CDR3 is CASSPTGGRAMNTEAFF. As DNA, the CDR3 is TGTGCCAGCAGCCCGACGGGGGGTAGGGCTATGAACACTGAAGCTTTCTTT.

The CDR3 nucleotides are TGTGCCAGCAGCTCAAAACTCGGGACAGGGAGGGAGACCCAGTACTTC. It codes for CASSSKLGTGRETQYF. This chain joins TRBV7-2 and TRBJ2-5; TRBD1 matches 9 bases. This CDR3 comprises 16 residues. Per the germline V gene, CDR1 is SGHTA and CDR2 is FQGNSA. V gave up 4 bases and J gave up 5 bases; unmatched junction bases: 11. Complete variable domain (other parts from reference TRBV7-2 and TRBJ2-5): GAGVSQSPSNKVTEKGKDVELRCDPISGHTALYWYRQSLGQGLEFLIYFQGNSAPDKSGLPSDRFSAERTGGSVSTLTIQRTQQEDSAVYLCASSSKLGTGRETQYFGPGTRLLVL.

This clonotype was observed a few times. This CDR3 reads CSAQEHRNEQFF. Here the CDR3 DNA reads TGCAGTGCCCAGGAACATAGAAATGAGCAGTTCTTC. The chain combines TRBV20-1 with TRBJ2-1; D is ambiguous. Between the trimmed V and J ends, which lost 6 bases and 7 bases, there was a span of 13 bases. Germline V gene data show CDR1 as DFQATT and CDR2 as SNEGSKA (reference sequence). The CDR3 sequence is 12 residues long.

This clonotype was observed at least ten times. The chain carries TRBV29-1 and TRBJ2-1; D is unclear. CDR1 and CDR2 from the germline V gene are SQVTM and ANQGSEA. This CDR3 has 12 amino acids. V was pared by 4 bases and J by 6 bases, with 10 bases between. The CDR3 protein is CSVGRTSNEQFF. The DNA of the CDR3 is TGCAGCGTTGGACGGACCAGCAATGAGCAGTTCTTC.